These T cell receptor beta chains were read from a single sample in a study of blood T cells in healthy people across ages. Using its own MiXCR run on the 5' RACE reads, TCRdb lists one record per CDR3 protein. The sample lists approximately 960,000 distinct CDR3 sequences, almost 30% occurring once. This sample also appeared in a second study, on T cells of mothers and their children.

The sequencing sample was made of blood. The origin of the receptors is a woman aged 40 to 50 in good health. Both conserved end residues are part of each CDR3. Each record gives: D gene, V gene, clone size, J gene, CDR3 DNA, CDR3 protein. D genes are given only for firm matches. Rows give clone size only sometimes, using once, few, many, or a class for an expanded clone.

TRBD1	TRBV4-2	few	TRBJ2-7	TGTGCCAGCAGCCAAGATTTGACAGGGCGTCGGGAGCAGTACTTC	CASSQDLTGRREQYF
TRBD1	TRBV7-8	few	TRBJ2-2	TGTGCCAGCAGCCAGTTACAGGGGCATAGCGGGGAGCTGTTTTTT	CASSQLQGHSGELFF
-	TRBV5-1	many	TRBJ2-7	TGCGCCAGCAGCTTGGAGGTGACGGGCAACGAGCAGTACTTC	CASSLEVTGNEQYF
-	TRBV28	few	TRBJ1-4	TGTGCCAGCAGTTTTAAGGAAAAACTGTTTTTT	CASSFKEKLFF
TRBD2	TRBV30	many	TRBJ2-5	TGTGCCTGGAACTCGGTCCGTACTAGCGGGGTGAAAGAGACCCAGTACTTC	CAWNSVRTSGVKETQYF
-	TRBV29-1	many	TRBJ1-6	TGCAGCGTTGAAAGTTGGGCCGGGTCACCCCTCCACTTT	CSVESWAGSPLHF
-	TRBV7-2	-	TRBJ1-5	TGTGCCAGCAGCTTAACAGCTGGGGGCTTACAGCCCCAGCATTTT	CASSLTAGGLQPQHF
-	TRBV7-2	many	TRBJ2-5	TGTGCCAGCAGCTTAACGGGGACCCAGTACTTC	CASSLTGTQYF
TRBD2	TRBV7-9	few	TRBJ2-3	TGTGCCAGCAGCGGGGGACTAGCGGGGATCACAGATACGCAGTATTTT	CASSGGLAGITDTQYF
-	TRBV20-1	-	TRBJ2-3	TGCAGTGCTAGCGACAAGGGTCGGGGGGATACGCAGTATTTT	CSASDKGRGDTQYF
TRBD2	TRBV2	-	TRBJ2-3	TGTGCCAGCAGTGACGCCAGCGGGGCCACTGATACGCAGTATTTT	CASSDASGATDTQYF
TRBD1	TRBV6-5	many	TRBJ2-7	TGTGCCAGCAGGAACACCCAGACCTTGACAGGGTTCGAGCAGTACTTC	CASRNTQTLTGFEQYF
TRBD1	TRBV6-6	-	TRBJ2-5	TGTGCCAGCAGGGTCCGGGACAGGGCCCGAGAGACCCAGTACTTC	CASRVRDRARETQYF
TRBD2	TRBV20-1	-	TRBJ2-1	TGCAGTGCTAGAGGACTAGCGGGGAGAAACAATGAGCAGTTCTTC	CSARGLAGRNNEQFF
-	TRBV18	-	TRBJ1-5	TGTGCCAGCTCACCAGGGAAGGGCAATCAGCCCCAGCATTTT	CASSPGKGNQPQHF
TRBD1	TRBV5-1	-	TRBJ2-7	TGCGCCAGCAGCTCCGACAGGGGAAACGGCGAGCAGTACTTC	CASSSDRGNGEQYF
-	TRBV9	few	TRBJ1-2	TGTGCCAGCAGCGGGACGGACCCCCATGGCTACACCTTC	CASSGTDPHGYTF
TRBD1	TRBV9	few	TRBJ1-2	TGTGCCAGCAGCCCCGGGACAGTGAAGACCGGCTATGGCTACACCTTC	CASSPGTVKTGYGYTF
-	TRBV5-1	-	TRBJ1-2	TGCGCCAGCAGCTTGGCGGACAGCGGGAAGGACTACACCTTC	CASSLADSGKDYTF
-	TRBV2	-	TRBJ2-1	TGTGCCAGCAGTTTTTCGACAGAGGCAAATGAGCAGTTCTTC	CASSFSTEANEQFF
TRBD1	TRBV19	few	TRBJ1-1	TGTGCCAGTCACCCGGGACAGGGGATGGTCGAAGCTTTCTTT	CASHPGQGMVEAFF
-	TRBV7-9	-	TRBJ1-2	TGTGCCAGCACCATCACAGGGAAGGATGGCTACACCTTC	CASTITGKDGYTF
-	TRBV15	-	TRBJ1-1	TGTGCCACCAGCAGAGATCGCGCCAACACTGAAGCTTTCTTT	CATSRDRANTEAFF
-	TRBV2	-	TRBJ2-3	TGTACCAGCAGTGATTATGCGGGGGCGAGGGCAGATACGCAGTATTTT	CTSSDYAGARADTQYF
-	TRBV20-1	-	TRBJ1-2	TGCAGGGCAACCCAGGGAAGGAACTATGGCTACACCTTC	CRATQGRNYGYTF
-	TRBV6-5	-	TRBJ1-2	TGTGCCAGCAGTTTCGGACAACTTAGCGGCTACACCTTC	CASSFGQLSGYTF
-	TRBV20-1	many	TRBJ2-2	TGCAGTGCTAGAGGACTAGATCGAACCGGGGAGCTGTTTTTT	CSARGLDRTGELFF
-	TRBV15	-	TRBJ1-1	TGTGCCACCAGCAGAGGGAAGAACACTGAAGCTTTCTTT	CATSRGKNTEAFF
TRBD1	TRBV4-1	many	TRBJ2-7	TGCGCCAGCAGCCACCACGGAGGACAGGGGGCTAAAGAGCAGTACTTC	CASSHHGGQGAKEQYF
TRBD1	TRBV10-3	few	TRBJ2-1	TGTGCCATCAGATCCCCGGGACAGGGGGTCTATGAGCAGTTCTTC	CAIRSPGQGVYEQFF
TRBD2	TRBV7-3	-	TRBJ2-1	TGTGCCAGCAGCCTGGGGGGGACGCGAGGCAATGAGCAGTTCTTC	CASSLGGTRGNEQFF
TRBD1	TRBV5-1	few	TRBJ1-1	TGCGCCAGCAGCTCGAGTACAGGGGGCGACACTGAAGCTTTCTTT	CASSSSTGGDTEAFF
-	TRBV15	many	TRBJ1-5	TGTGCCACCAGCAGAGATAGGCAGCCCCAGCATTTT	CATSRDRQPQHF
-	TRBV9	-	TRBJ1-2	TGTGCCAGCAGCGTCGGAGGACAGTTAGCTAACTATGGCTACACCTTC	CASSVGGQLANYGYTF
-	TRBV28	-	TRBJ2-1	TGTGCCAGCAGTTTATCGACGGGCTCCTACAATGAGCAGTTCTTC	CASSLSTGSYNEQFF
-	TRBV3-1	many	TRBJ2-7	TGTGCCAGCAGCCACCTTGGTTCGGGCTTCTACGAGCAGTACTTC	CASSHLGSGFYEQYF
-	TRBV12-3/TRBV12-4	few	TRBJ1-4	TGTGCCAGCGGTTCGGGAGCAACTAATGAAAAACTGTTTTTT	CASGSGATNEKLFF
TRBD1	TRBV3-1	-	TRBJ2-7	TGTGCCAGCAGCCAAGACCGACAGGGATCGTACGAGCAGTACTTC	CASSQDRQGSYEQYF
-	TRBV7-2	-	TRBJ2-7	TGTGCCAGCAGCTTAGATTTCAGGCCATACGAGCAGTACTTC	CASSLDFRPYEQYF
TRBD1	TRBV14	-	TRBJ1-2	TGTGCCAGCAGCCAAGGCGGGACAGACTATGGCTACACCTTC	CASSQGGTDYGYTF
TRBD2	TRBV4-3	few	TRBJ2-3	TGCGCCAGCAGCCAAGACGCCGGGCTAGCGGGGGGGCCGGCAGATACGCAGTATTTT	CASSQDAGLAGGPADTQYF
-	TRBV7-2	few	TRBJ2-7	TGTGCCAGCAGCCTCCCGGGGACGCTCGACGAGCAGTACTTC	CASSLPGTLDEQYF
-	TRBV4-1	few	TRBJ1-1	TGCGCCAGCAGCCAAGATGATAAGGGTAACGCTGAAGCTTTCTTT	CASSQDDKGNAEAFF
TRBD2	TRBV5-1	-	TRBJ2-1	TGCGCCAGCAGCCCTGGGGCGGGACTAGTCCGTCGCAGTGAGCAGTTCTTC	CASSPGAGLVRRSEQFF
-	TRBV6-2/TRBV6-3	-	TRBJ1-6	TGTGCCAGCAGTTACTTGGCCTGGGGGCCGGATTCACCCCTCCACTTT	CASSYLAWGPDSPLHF
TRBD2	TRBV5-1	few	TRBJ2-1	TGCGCCAGCAGCATAGCGGGGGAGGGGCACAATGAGCAGTTCTTC	CASSIAGEGHNEQFF
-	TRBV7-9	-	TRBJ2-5	TGTGCCAGCAGCGCCCTTGCGGAGACCCCGTACTTC	CASSALAETPYF
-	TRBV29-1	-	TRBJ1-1	TGCAGCGCCCGGCCCCACAGGATGAACACTGAAGCTTTCTTT	CSARPHRMNTEAFF
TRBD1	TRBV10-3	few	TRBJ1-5	TGTGCCATCAGTACTGGACAGGGCAATCAGCCCCAGCATTTT	CAISTGQGNQPQHF
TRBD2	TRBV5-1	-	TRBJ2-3	TGCGCCAGCAGCAAAGGGACTAGCGGGAGCACAGATACGCAGTATTTT	CASSKGTSGSTDTQYF
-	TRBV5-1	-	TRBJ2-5	TGCGCCAGCAGCGGGGCACAGGGTAGCGACCAAGAGACCCAGTACTTC	CASSGAQGSDQETQYF
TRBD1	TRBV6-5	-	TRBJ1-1	TGTGCCAGCAGTAACCACAGGGGGCGATCGACTGAAGCTTTCTTT	CASSNHRGRSTEAFF
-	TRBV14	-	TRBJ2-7	TGTGCCAGCAGCCAGTCCCTGATTCACTACGAGCAGTACTTC	CASSQSLIHYEQYF
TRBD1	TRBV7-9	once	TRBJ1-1	TGTGCCAGCAGCCATCGGGACAGGGGGACTGGAGCTTTCTTT	CASSHRDRGTGAFF
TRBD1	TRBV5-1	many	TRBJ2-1	TGCGCCAGCAGCTTGGCCGGGACAGGGAATTACAATGAGCAGTTCTTC	CASSLAGTGNYNEQFF